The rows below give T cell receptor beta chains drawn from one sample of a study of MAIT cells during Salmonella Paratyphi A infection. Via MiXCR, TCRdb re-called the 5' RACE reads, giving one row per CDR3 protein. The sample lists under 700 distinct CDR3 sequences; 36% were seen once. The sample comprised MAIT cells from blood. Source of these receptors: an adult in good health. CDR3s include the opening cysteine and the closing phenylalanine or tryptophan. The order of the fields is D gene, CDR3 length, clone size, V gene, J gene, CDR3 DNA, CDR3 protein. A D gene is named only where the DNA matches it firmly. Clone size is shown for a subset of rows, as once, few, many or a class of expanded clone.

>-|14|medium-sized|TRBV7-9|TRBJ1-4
TGTGCCAGCAGCTTAGGTGCAGGGCGTGAAAAACTGTTTTTT
CASSLGAGREKLFF
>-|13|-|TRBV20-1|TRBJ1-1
TGCAGTGCTAAAGGGGCGGGTGACACTGAAGCTTTCTTT
CSAKGAGDTEAFF
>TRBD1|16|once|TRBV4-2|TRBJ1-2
TGTGCCAGCAGCCAAGATGGGACAGGGTCGGACTATGGCTACACCTTC
CASSQDGTGSDYGYTF
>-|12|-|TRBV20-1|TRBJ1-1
TGCAGTGCCCGAGGGTCGGAAGTTGAAGCTTTCTTT
CSARGSEVEAFF
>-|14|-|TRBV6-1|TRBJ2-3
TGTGCCAGCAGTGTCTCCGTCGACACCCATACGCAGTATTTT
CASSVSVDTHTQYF
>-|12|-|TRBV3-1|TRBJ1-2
TGTGCCAGCAGCCAAGATTTTGGGGGCTACACCTTC
CASSQDFGGYTF
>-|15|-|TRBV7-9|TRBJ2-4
TGTGCCAGCAGCTTATTGGGGGGCTCGGCAAACATTCAGTACTTC
CASSLLGGSANIQYF
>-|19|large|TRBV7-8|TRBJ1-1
TGTGCCAGCAGCTCACCGTCGGGGGACAATATCATCCCGGACACTGAAGCTTTCTTT
CASSSPSGDNIIPDTEAFF
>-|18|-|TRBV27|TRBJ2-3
TGTGCCAGCAGTCCCACCGCCAGCGGGTCGTCCTCGGCAGATACGCAGTATTTT
CASSPTASGSSSADTQYF
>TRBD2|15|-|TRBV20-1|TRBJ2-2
TGCAGTGCCCCCAGCGGGAGGCAGAACACCGGGGAGCTGTTTTTT
CSAPSGRQNTGELFF
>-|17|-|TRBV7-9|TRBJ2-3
TGTGCCAGCAGCTTAGCGGCCGGCGGGCCTAGCACAGATACGCAGTATTTT
CASSLAAGGPSTDTQYF
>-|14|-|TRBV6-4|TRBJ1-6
TGTGCCAGCAGTGAGAAGGGGGAAGACTCACCCCTCCACTTT
CASSEKGEDSPLHF